The 31 T cell receptor beta chains below all came from one sample that was sequenced in a study of T cell changes during pregnancy in multiple sclerosis. Assay used: immunoSEQ multiplex PCR; TCRdb lists only in-frame clones, some missing. Of approximately 20,000 clones in the sample, over 75% were seen once. The sample consisted of CD8+ T cells from peripheral blood mononuclear cells, taken after pregnancy. These receptors were taken from a female donor in good health, enrolled as a control in a pregnancy study.

This chain links TRBV9 with TRBJ2-2; D remains ambiguous. CDR3 length: 15 amino acids. Germline CDR1 and CDR2: SGDLS and YYNGEE. The V end was cut by 5 bases, the J end by 0 bases, with 11 bases between. CDR3 bases: TGTGCCAGCAGTCTTCAGATAACGAACACCGGGGAGCTGTTTTTT. This gives the protein CASSLQITNTGELFF.

The chain recombines TRBV6-4 with TRBJ2-3; TRBD1 might be the D (6 bases). The CDR3 has 14 residues. Trimming stripped 8 bases from V and 2 bases from J, with 14 bases between. Per the germline V gene, CDR1 is MRHNA and CDR2 is SNTAGT. The CDR3 sequence is CASRGDTFTDTQYF. CDR3 sequence (DNA): TGTGCCAGCCGAGGGGACACTTTCACAGATACGCAGTATTTT.

This clone was detected only a few times. The V call is TRBV13, the J call TRBJ2-5, with 7 bases aligning to TRBD1. CDR1 is PRHDT, CDR2 FYEKMQ, per germline (reference sequence). V shed 7 bases, J shed 3 bases, and the junction held 11 bases outside the gene matches. The CDR3 sequence is 15 residues long. The CDR3 DNA sequence: TGTGCCAGCACCAATATTACAGGGGCAGAAGAGACCCAGTACTTC. Protein sequence: CASTNITGAEETQYF. Full variable domain (remainder filled in from reference TRBV13 and TRBJ2-5): AAGVIQSPRHLIKEKRETATLKCYPIPRHDTVYWYQQGPGQDPQFLISFYEKMQSDKGSIPDRFSAQQFSDYHSELNMSSLELGDSALYFCASTNITGAEETQYFGPGTRLLVL.

The J gene is TRBJ2-1, the V gene TRBV5-4, with D maybe TRBD2 (6 bases). The CDR3 extends over 15 amino acids. V was cut by 0 bases and J by 5 bases, with 12 bases left in between. The germline V gene encodes CDR1 SGHNT and CDR2 YYREEE (reference sequence). Here the CDR3 DNA reads TGTGCCAGCAGCTTGGTTGGCGGGGCTAACAATGAGCAGTTCTTC. As protein: CASSLVGGANNEQFF.

The chain recombines TRBV5-8 with TRBJ2-1; 8 bases fit TRBD2. Germline CDR1 and CDR2: SGHTS and YDEGEE. Unmatched junction bases numbered 4, after V lost 2 bases and J lost 9 bases. The CDR3 spans 13 residues. CDR3 residues: CASSFGLAAEQFF. The CDR3 DNA reads TGTGCCAGCAGCTTCGGACTAGCTGCTGAGCAGTTCTTC.

The chain uses TRBV19 and TRBJ2-7, with TRBD1 matching 7 bases. The CDR3 extends over 14 amino acids. CDR1 is LNHDA, CDR2 SQIVND, per germline (reference sequence). The V and J ends lost 0 bases and 2 bases, in that order; junction bases with no gene match: 1. The CDR3 reads CASSIETGAYEQYF. CDR3 coding DNA: TGTGCCAGTAGTATAGAAACAGGGGCCTACGAGCAGTACTTC.

About this clone: Mismatch with germline at one junction end may stem from a read error. The chain carries TRBV15 and TRBJ2-7; 11 bases map to TRBD2. Germline-derived CDR1 and CDR2 are LNHNV and YYDKDF (reference sequence). This CDR3 region has 15 residues. The CDR3, as DNA: TGTGCCGCCAGCAGCCTGACTAGCGGGGTTTCCGAGCAGTACTTC. Protein product: CAASSLTSGVSEQYF.

The J gene is TRBJ1-2, the V gene TRBV7-2, with 10 bases aligning to TRBD1. The V segment lost 7 bases and the J segment 7 bases; nucleotides outside the gene matches: 9. Germline V gene data show CDR1 as SGHTA and CDR2 as FQGNSA. The CDR3 length is 14 residues. Here the CDR3 reads CASTLEGTGVGYTF. The CDR3 DNA reads TGTGCCAGCACCTTGGAGGGGACAGGGGTTGGCTACACCTTC.

The chain joins TRBV19 to TRBJ2-1; 9 bases agree with TRBD2. The ends lost 4 bases at V and 0 bases at J; junction bases unmatched: 4. CDR1 is LNHDA, CDR2 SQIVND, per germline (reference sequence). CDR3 length: 16 amino acids. The CDR3 reads CASSSGGESSYNEQFF. CDR3 bases: TGTGCCAGTAGTAGCGGGGGGGAGAGCTCCTACAATGAGCAGTTCTTC.

The chain links TRBV27 to TRBJ2-1; D is uncertain. The V end lost 3 bases, the J end lost 0 bases, and 3 bases lay between the germline ends. In germline, CDR1 is MNHEY, CDR2 SMNVEV (reference sequence). The CDR3 is 13 amino acids. CDR3 sequence: CASSFGSYNEQFF. The CDR3, as DNA: TGTGCCAGCAGTTTCGGCTCCTACAATGAGCAGTTCTTC.

V and J are TRBV5-1 and TRBJ1-2, with unresolved D. V was cut by 4 bases and J by 2 bases, with 9 bases left in between. Germline V gene lookup returns CDR1 SGHRS and CDR2 YFSETQ. The CDR3 totals 13 residues. The CDR3 reads CASSPVENYGYTF. CDR3 DNA: TGCGCCAGCAGCCCGGTTGAGAACTATGGCTACACCTTC.

The chain uses TRBV7-3 and TRBJ1-2; D is unresolved. Trimming left V 2 bases short and J 8 bases short, with 9 bases between. The CDR3 extends over 12 amino acids. CDR1 is SGHTA and CDR2 is FQGTGA in the germline V gene. The CDR3 spells CASSLVGRGYTF. In nucleotides, the CDR3 is TGTGCCAGCAGCTTAGTGGGGAGAGGCTACACCTTC.

This chain links TRBV27 with TRBJ1-2; the D is unclear. The V end was cut by 2 bases, the J end by 6 bases, with 10 bases between. Germline CDR1 is MNHEY and CDR2 is SMNVEV (reference sequence). The CDR3 has 13 amino acids. Here the CDR3 DNA reads TGTGCCAGCAGTTTAAGAACAGATGATGGCTACACCTTC. Translating it yields CASSLRTDDGYTF.

This clone appeared a single time. The CDR3 spells CASSQVGGGETQYF. The CDR3 DNA follows: TGCGCCAGCAGCCAAGTGGGAGGGGGAGAGACCCAGTACTTC. This chain uses TRBV4-1 with TRBJ2-5; D possibly corresponds to TRBD2 (7 bases). In germline, CDR1 is MGHRA, CDR2 YSYEKL. The CDR3 spans 14 residues. The ends were cut back, 1 base at V and 4 bases at J, with 10 bases in the middle.

The J gene is TRBJ2-7, the V gene TRBV4-3; 12 bases line up with TRBD2. Trimming cost V 4 bases and J 0 bases; bases outside gene matches: 7. The CDR3 extends over 17 amino acids. The germline V gene encodes CDR1 LGHNA and CDR2 YSLEER. The CDR3 DNA reads TGCGCCAGCAGCCCCCGGACTAGCGGGGTGAGCTCCTACGAGCAGTACTTC. Translation gives CASSPRTSGVSSYEQYF.

The V gene is TRBV15, the J gene TRBJ1-1; no definite D call. In germline, CDR1 is LNHNV, CDR2 YYDKDF (reference sequence). The CDR3 extends over 12 amino acids. Deletions cut 5 bases from V and 4 bases from J, with 8 bases between. The CDR3 loop reads CATSGRPTEAFF. The CDR3 region has the DNA TGTGCCACCAGCGGCAGGCCCACTGAAGCTTTCTTT.

The chain couples TRBV5-6 to TRBJ2-7; 8 bases agree with TRBD1. CDR1 SGHDT and CDR2 YYEEEE come from the germline V gene. J gave up 0 bases and V 4 bases, and 9 bases lay outside the gene matches. The CDR3 is 16 amino acids. Here the CDR3 reads CASSARQGTTSYEQYF. The CDR3 nucleotides read TGTGCCAGCAGCGCCAGACAGGGGACAACCTCCTACGAGCAGTACTTC. Looking up the rest from reference TRBV5-6 and TRBJ2-7 gives the full variable domain: DAGVTQSPTHLIKTRGQQVTLRCSPKSGHDTVSWYQQALGQGPQFIFQYYEEEERQRGNFPDRFSGHQFPNYSSELNVNALLLGDSALYLCASSARQGTTSYEQYFGPGTRLTVT.

V and J are TRBV7-9 and TRBJ2-2; D is undetermined. This CDR3 has 14 amino acids. Germline CDR1 reads SEHNR; CDR2 reads FQNEAQ (reference sequence). The V end was cut by 7 bases, the J end by 0 bases, with 9 bases between. CDR3 region: CASKTNANTGELFF. The CDR3 nucleotides are TGTGCCAGCAAAACAAACGCGAACACCGGGGAGCTGTTTTTT.

There are a few counts of this clone. The chain joins TRBV9 to TRBJ1-6; weak D call: TRBD1 (6 bases). From germline, CDR1 is SGDLS and CDR2 YYNGEE. V gave up 4 bases and J gave up 7 bases, with 24 bases separating them. The CDR3 totals 18 residues. The chain's CDR3 is CASSLGFGLRGGNSPLHF. The CDR3 DNA follows: TGTGCCAGCAGCCTCGGATTCGGGCTCCGGGGGGGCAATTCACCCCTCCACTTT.

The chain combines TRBV19 with TRBJ1-1, with D hard to call. Trimming took 3 bases from V and 10 from J, leaving 18 bases between them. Looked up from germline, CDR1 is LNHDA and CDR2 is SQIVND (reference sequence). CDR3 length: 14 residues. The chain's CDR3 is CASSMLSLREVAFF. The CDR3 nucleotides are TGTGCCAGTAGTATGTTGTCATTGAGGGAAGTAGCTTTCTTT.

This clone appeared a single time. The chain combines TRBV9 with TRBJ2-1, with 8 bases matching TRBD1. Trimming removed 2 bases from V and 8 bases from J; junction bases left unmatched: 12. The CDR3 totals 16 residues. CDR1 is SGDLS and CDR2 is YYNGEE in the germline V gene. As DNA, the CDR3 is TGTGCCAGCAGCGTCTATTCCGGGACAGGAATTGATGAGCAGTTCTTC. This translates into CASSVYSGTGIDEQFF.

The rearrangement joins TRBV5-5 to TRBJ1-2, with D maybe TRBD1 (6 bases). In germline, CDR1 is SGHKS, CDR2 YYEKEE (reference sequence). Trimming left V 4 bases short and J 8 bases short, with 18 bases between. The CDR3 loop spans 14 amino acids. CDR3 in amino acids: CASSPPTGLGGYTF. DNA of the CDR3: TGTGCCAGCAGCCCACCGACAGGACTGGGGGGCTACACCTTC.

V gene TRBV4-1 combines with J gene TRBJ1-1; tentatively, D is TRBD1 (5 bases). The CDR3 consists of 16 residues. Germline V gene data show CDR1 as MGHRA and CDR2 as YSYEKL. Trimming left V 0 bases short and J 1 base short, with 12 bases between. The CDR3, as DNA: TGCGCCAGCAGCCAAGACGGGGGGTTACAGAACACTGAAGCTTTCTTT. The encoded protein is CASSQDGGLQNTEAFF.

This chain joins TRBV6-4 and TRBJ2-2; D perhaps matches TRBD1 (5 bases). V lost 2 bases, J lost 3 bases, and 16 bases lay in between. The CDR3 totals 17 residues. Germline CDR1 MRHNA, CDR2 SNTAGT. CDR3 bases: TGTGCCAGCAGTGACACAACAGGTCCAGGGTACACCGGGGAGCTGTTTTTT. Amino acid sequence: CASSDTTGPGYTGELFF.

This clone was observed a single time. The V and J genes are TRBV11-3 and TRBJ2-1; 8 nucleotides match TRBD2. This CDR3 is built from 17 residues. Germline trimming cut 6 bases from V and 8 bases from J; bases unmatched to any gene: 18. Per germline, CDR1 SGHNT and CDR2 YENEEA. CDR3 DNA: TGTGCCAGCAGTTCCGATACGACCGCGGGGGGCATGGATGAGCAGTTCTTC. Translating gives CASSSDTTAGGMDEQFF.

The chain carries TRBV30 and TRBJ1-4, with 10 bases fitting TRBD1. CDR3 length: 15 amino acids. Losses at the gene ends were 1 base for V and 7 bases for J; bases not matched to a gene: 6. In germline, CDR1 is GTSNPN, CDR2 SVGIG (reference sequence). CDR3 in DNA: TGTGCCTGGAGTGACCGGGACAGGGGCCTTGAAAAACTGTTTTTT. It yields the protein CAWSDRDRGLEKLFF.

CDR3 DNA sequence: TGTGCCAGCATCCGGACAGGGGCGGGCGAGCAGTACTTC. Residues: CASIRTGAGEQYF. The chain joins TRBV5-6 to TRBJ2-7; 9 nucleotides match TRBD1. Germline V gene data show CDR1 as SGHDT and CDR2 as YYEEEE. The CDR3 has 13 amino acids. The V and J ends lost 6 bases and 6 bases, in that order; junction bases with no gene match: 7.

V is TRBV9 and J is TRBJ1-1; 8 bases map to TRBD1. The germline V gene has CDR1 SGDLS and CDR2 YYNGEE. With 5 bases clipped from V and 2 bases from J, the junction kept 2 bases outside the gene matches. This CDR3 comprises 13 residues. Written as DNA, the CDR3 is TGTGCCAGCAGGGACAGGGACAACACTGAAGCTTTCTTT. This codes for CASRDRDNTEAFF.

This clone occurred a few times. The J gene is TRBJ1-1, the V gene TRBV4-2, with a possible D match to TRBD1 (6 bases). The CDR3 is 14 residues long. V shed 4 bases and J shed 0 bases, with 9 bases lying between them. Germline CDR1 reads LGHNA; CDR2 reads YNFKEQ. CDR3 in DNA: TGTGCCAGCAGCCCAGGGGTGATGAACACTGAAGCTTTCTTT. Encoded protein: CASSPGVMNTEAFF.

The V and J genes are TRBV25-1 and TRBJ2-7; a possible D gene is TRBD1 (6 bases). This CDR3 has 17 amino acids. Germline lookup yields CDR1 MGHDK and CDR2 SYGVNS. V lost 1 base and J lost 2, with 18 bases in between. CDR3 in amino acids: CASSESTGSLDTYEQYF. CDR3 DNA sequence: TGTGCCAGCAGTGAATCTACAGGGAGCCTTGACACCTACGAGCAGTACTTC.

The V gene is TRBV30, the J gene TRBJ2-7; no clear D gene. The CDR3 totals 15 residues. V lost 3 bases to trimming and J lost 5 bases, with 20 bases between them. Per the germline V gene, CDR1 is GTSNPN and CDR2 is SVGIG (reference sequence). CDR3 in amino acids: CAWSPPPQQKNEQYF. The CDR3 coding sequence is TGTGCCTGGAGCCCCCCCCCACAGCAGAAGAACGAGCAGTACTTC.